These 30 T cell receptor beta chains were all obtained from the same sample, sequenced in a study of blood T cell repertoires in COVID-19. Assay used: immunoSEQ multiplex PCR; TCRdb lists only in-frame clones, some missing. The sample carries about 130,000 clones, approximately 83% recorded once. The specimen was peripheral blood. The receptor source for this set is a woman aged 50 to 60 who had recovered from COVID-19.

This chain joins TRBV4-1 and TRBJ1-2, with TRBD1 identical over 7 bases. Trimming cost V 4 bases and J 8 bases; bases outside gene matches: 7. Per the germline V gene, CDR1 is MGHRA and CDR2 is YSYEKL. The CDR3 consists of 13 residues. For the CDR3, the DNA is TGCGCCAGCAGCCCCTCGGGACAGCCAGGCTACACCTTC. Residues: CASSPSGQPGYTF.

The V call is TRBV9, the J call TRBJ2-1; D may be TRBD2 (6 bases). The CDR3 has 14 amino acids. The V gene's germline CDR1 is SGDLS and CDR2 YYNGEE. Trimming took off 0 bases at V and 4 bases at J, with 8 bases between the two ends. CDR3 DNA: TGTGCCAGCAGCGTAGGGACTACGTACAATGAGCAGTTCTTC. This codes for CASSVGTTYNEQFF.

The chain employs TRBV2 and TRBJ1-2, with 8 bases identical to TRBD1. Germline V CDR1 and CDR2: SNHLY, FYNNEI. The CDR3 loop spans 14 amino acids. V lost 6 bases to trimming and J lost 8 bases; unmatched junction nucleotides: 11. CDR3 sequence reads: CASRGIGQGFGYTF. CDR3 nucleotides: TGTGCCAGCAGAGGGATCGGACAGGGATTCGGCTACACCTTC.

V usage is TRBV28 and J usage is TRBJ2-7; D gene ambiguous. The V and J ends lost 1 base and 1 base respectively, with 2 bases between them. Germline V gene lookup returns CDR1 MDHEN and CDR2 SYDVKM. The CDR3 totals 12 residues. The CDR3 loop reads CASSLSSYEQYF. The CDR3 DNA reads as TGTGCCAGCAGTTTATCTTCCTACGAGCAGTACTTC.

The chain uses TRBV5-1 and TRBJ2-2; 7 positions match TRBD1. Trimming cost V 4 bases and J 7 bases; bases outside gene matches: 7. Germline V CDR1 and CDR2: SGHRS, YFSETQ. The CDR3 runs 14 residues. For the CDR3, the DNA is TGCGCCAGCAGCCCAGACAGGGACAGCGGGGAGCTGTTTTTT. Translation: CASSPDRDSGELFF.

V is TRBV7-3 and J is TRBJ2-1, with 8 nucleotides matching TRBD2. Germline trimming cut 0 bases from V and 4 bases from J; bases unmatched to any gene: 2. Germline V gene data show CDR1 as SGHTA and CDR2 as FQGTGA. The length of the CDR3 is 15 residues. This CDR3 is CASSLTLAEYNEQFF. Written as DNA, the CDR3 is TGTGCCAGCAGCTTAACACTAGCGGAGTACAATGAGCAGTTCTTC.

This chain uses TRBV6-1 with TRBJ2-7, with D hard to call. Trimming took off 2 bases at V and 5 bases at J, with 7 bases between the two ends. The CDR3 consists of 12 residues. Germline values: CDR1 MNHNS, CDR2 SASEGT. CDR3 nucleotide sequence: TGTGCCAGCAGTGAAAACAGAAACGAGCAGTACTTC. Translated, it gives CASSENRNEQYF.

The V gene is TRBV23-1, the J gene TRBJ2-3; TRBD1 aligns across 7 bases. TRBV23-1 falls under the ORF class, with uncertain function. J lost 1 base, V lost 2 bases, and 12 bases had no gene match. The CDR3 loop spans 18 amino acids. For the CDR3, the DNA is TGCGCCAGCAGTCAACCTCCGAACAGGGGTGGTGGCACAGATACGCAGTATTTT. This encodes CASSQPPNRGGGTDTQYF.

The CDR3 protein is CASSQEAGDVTEAFF. DNA of the CDR3: TGCGCCAGCAGCCAAGAAGCAGGGGACGTGACTGAAGCTTTCTTT. The chain recombines TRBV4-1 with TRBJ1-1, with D maybe TRBD1 (6 bases). V was trimmed by 0 bases and J by 5 bases, leaving 13 bases between them. The CDR3 length is 15 residues. Germline CDR1 and CDR2: MGHRA and YSYEKL.

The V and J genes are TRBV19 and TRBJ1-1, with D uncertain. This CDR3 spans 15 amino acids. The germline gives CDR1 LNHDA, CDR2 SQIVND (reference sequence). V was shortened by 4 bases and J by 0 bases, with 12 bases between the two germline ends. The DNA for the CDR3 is TGTGCCAGTAGTAATAGGAGAGCCTTGAACACTGAAGCTTTCTTT. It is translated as CASSNRRALNTEAFF.

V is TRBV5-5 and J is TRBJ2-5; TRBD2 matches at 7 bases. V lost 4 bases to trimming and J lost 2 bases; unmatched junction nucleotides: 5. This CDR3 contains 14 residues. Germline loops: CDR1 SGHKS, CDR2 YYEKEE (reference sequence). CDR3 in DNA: TGTGCCAGCAGCAGCCGGACTAGTCAAGAGACCCAGTACTTC. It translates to CASSSRTSQETQYF. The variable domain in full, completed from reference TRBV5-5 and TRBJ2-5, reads DAGVTQSPTHLIKTRGQQVTLRCSPISGHKSVSWYQQVLGQGPQFIFQYYEKEERGRGNFPDRFSARQFPNYSSELNVNALLLGDSALYLCASSSRTSQETQYFGPGTRLLVL.

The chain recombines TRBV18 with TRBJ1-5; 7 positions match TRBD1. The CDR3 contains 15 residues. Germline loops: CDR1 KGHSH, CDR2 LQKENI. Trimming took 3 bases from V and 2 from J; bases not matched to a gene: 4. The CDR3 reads CASSPAGGGNQPQHF. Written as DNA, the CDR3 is TGTGCCAGCTCACCGGCAGGGGGTGGCAATCAGCCCCAGCATTTT.

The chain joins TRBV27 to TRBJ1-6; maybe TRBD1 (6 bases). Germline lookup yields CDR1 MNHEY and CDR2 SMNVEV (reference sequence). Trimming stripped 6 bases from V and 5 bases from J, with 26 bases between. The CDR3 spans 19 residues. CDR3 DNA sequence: TGTGCCAGCAGCCCACGGACAGTTCATCGGAGCAGTGATAATTCACCCCTCCACTTT. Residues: CASSPRTVHRSSDNSPLHF.

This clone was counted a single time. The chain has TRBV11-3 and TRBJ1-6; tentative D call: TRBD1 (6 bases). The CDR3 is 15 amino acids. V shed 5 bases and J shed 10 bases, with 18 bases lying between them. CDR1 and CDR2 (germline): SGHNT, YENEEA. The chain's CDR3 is CASSRPTGYFSPLHF. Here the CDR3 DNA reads TGTGCCAGCAGCCGACCTACAGGGTACTTCTCACCCCTCCACTTT.

Here the CDR3 DNA reads TGTGCCAGCAGACCAGACAGGGCGTACAGTTCGAGCAATCAGCCCCAGCATTTT. This encodes CASRPDRAYSSSNQPQHF. The J gene is TRBJ1-5, the V gene TRBV2, with 7 positions matching TRBD1. Looked up from germline, CDR1 is SNHLY and CDR2 is FYNNEI. After removal of 6 bases from V and 1 base from J, the junction contained 15 bases not matched to a gene. This CDR3 spans 18 amino acids. The variable domain in full, with the rest retrieved from reference TRBV2 and TRBJ1-5, is EPEVTQTPSHQVTQMGQEVILRCVPISNHLYFYWYRQILGQKVEFLVSFYNNEISEKSEIFDDQFSVERPDGSNFTLKIRSTKLEDSAMYFCASRPDRAYSSSNQPQHFGDGTRLSIL.

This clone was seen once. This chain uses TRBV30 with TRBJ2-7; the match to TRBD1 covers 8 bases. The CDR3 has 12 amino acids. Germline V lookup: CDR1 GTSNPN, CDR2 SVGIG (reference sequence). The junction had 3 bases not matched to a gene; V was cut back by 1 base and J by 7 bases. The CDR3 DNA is TGTGCCTGGAGTGGGACAGGGTATGAGCAGTACTTC. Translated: CAWSGTGYEQYF. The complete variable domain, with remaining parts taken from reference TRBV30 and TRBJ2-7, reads SQTIHQWPATLVQPVGSPLSLECTVEGTSNPNLYWYRQAAGRGLQLLFYSVGIGQISSEVPQNLSASRPQDRQFILSSKKLLLSDSGFYLCAWSGTGYEQYFGPGTRLTVT.

CDR3 DNA sequence: TGTGCCAGCAGCGTAGACAGCTCCTACAATGAGCAGTTCTTC. Encoded protein: CASSVDSSYNEQFF. The rearrangement uses TRBV9 and TRBJ2-1; D remains unclear. This CDR3 has 14 residues. V was trimmed by 0 bases and J by 0 bases, leaving 4 bases between them. The germline V gene encodes CDR1 SGDLS and CDR2 YYNGEE.

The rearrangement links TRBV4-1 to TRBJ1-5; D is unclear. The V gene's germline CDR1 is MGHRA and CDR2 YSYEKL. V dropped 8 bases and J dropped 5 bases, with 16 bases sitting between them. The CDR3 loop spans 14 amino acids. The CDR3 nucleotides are TGCGCCAGCTCCCAACAATATGACTATCAGCCCCAGCATTTT. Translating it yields CASSQQYDYQPQHF.

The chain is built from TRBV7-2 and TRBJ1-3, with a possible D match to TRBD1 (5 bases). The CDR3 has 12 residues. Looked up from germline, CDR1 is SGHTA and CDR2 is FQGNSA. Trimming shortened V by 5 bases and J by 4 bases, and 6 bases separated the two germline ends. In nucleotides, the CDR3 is TGTGCCAGCAGCCACAGGGGAAACACCATATATTTT. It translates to CASSHRGNTIYF.

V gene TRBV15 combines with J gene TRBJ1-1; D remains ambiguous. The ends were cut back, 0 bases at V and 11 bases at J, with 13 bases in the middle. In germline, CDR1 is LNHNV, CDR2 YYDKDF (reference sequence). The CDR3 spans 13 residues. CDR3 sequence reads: CATSRDRGGIAFF. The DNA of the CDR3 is TGTGCCACCAGCAGAGATCGGGGAGGGATCGCTTTCTTT.

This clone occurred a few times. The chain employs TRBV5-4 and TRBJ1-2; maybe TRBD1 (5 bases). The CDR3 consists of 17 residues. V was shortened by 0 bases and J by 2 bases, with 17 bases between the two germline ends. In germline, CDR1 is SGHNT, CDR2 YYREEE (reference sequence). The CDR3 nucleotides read TGTGCCAGCAGCTTGGCTGGCAGGGAAGGCCAAAACTATGGCTACACCTTC. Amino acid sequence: CASSLAGREGQNYGYTF.

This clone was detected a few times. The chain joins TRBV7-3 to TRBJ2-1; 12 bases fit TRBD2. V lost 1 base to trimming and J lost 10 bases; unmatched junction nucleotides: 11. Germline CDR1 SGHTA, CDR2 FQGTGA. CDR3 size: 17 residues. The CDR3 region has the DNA TGTGCCAGCAGCTTAATTGGCAGGACTAGCGGGGAGGTAGAGCAGTTCTTC. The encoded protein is CASSLIGRTSGEVEQFF.

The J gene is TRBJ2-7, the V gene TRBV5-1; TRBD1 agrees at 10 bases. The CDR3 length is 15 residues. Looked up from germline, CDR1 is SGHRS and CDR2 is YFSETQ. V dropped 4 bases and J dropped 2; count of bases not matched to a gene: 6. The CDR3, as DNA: TGCGCCAGCAGCCAAAGGACAGGGGGGACCTACGAGCAGTACTTC. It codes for CASSQRTGGTYEQYF.

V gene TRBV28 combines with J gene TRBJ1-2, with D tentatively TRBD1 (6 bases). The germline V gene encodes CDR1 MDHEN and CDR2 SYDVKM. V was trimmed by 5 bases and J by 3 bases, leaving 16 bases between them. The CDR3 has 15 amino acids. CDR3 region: CASSPHRVVYYGYTF. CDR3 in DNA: TGTGCCAGCAGTCCCCACAGGGTAGTGTACTATGGCTACACCTTC.

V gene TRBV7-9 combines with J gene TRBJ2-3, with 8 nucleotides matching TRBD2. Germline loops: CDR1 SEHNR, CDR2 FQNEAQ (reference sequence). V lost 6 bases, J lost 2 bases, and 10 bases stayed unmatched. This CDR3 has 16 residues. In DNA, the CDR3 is TGTGCCAGCAGTCATGGACTAGCCCCTTACACAGATACGCAGTATTTT. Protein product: CASSHGLAPYTDTQYF.

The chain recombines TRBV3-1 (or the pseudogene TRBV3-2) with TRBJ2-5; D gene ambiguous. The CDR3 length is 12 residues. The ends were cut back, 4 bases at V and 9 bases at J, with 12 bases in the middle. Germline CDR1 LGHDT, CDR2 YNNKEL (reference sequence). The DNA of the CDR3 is TGTGCCAGCAGCCGGGCAACCAAGGCCCAGTACTTC. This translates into CASSRATKAQYF.

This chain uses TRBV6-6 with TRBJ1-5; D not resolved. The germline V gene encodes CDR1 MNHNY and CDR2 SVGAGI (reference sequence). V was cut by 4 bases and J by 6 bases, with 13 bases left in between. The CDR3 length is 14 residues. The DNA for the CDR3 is TGTGCCAGCAGTTCGAGGCGGGGTTTTCAGCCCCAGCATTTT. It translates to CASSSRRGFQPQHF.

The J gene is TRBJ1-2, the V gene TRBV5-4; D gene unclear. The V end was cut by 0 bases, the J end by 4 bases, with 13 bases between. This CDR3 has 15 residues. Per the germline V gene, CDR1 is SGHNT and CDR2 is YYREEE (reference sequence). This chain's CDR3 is CASSLDVGPPYGYTF. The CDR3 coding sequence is TGTGCCAGCAGCTTGGATGTGGGCCCCCCCTATGGCTACACCTTC.

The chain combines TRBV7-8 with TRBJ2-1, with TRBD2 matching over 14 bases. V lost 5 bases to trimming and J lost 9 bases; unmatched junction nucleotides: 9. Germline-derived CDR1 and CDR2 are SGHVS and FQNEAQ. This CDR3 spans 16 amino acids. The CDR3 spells CASSGRTSGRYGEQFF. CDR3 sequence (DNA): TGTGCCAGCAGCGGGCGGACTAGCGGGAGGTATGGTGAGCAGTTCTTC.

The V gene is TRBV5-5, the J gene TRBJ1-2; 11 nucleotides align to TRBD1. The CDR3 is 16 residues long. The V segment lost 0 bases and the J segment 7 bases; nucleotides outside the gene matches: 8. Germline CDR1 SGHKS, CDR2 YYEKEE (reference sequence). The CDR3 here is CASSLGGTGGSGGYTF. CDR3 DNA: TGTGCCAGCAGCTTGGGAGGGACAGGGGGTTCTGGTGGCTACACCTTC. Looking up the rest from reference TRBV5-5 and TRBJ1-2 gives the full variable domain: DAGVTQSPTHLIKTRGQQVTLRCSPISGHKSVSWYQQVLGQGPQFIFQYYEKEERGRGNFPDRFSARQFPNYSSELNVNALLLGDSALYLCASSLGGTGGSGGYTFGSGTRLTVV.